This passage covers 23 T cell receptor beta chains from one sample sequenced in a study of read filtering for tumor transcriptome and immune sequencing. The library was built from roughly 400 ng RNA with molecular barcoded adaptors for alpha/delta and beta/gamma chains. One entry per CDR3 protein results from TCRdb running MiXCR on the reads. The sample records roughly 61,000 distinct CDR3 sequences, about 12% being singletons. Sequenced input: a population of CD138-negative cells sorted from bone marrow. Receptors originate from a donor aged 40 or over with multiple myeloma.

This clonotype was counted once. The missing conserved phenylalanine or tryptophan at the end of this CDR3 makes a read error likely. The V call is TRBV2, the J call TRBJ2-1, with TRBD2 as a possible D gene (7 bases). There are 14 residues in the CDR3. V was cut by 7 bases and J by 4 bases, with 14 bases left in between. Germline V gene lookup returns CDR1 SNHLY and CDR2 FYNNEI. The CDR3 region has the DNA TGTGCCAGCATGATGGGAGGGGGTTACAATGAGCAGTTCTCC. Protein: CASMMGGGYNEQFS.

There are many counts of this clonotype. V is TRBV20-1 and J is TRBJ2-2; a weak D match, TRBD1 (6 bases). V gave up 1 base and J gave up 6 bases, with 9 bases separating them. The germline V gene encodes CDR1 DFQATT and CDR2 SNEGSKA (reference sequence). The CDR3 contains 13 residues. The CDR3 region has the DNA TGCAGTGCTAGAGGAGGGGGACCCGGGGAGCTGTTTTTT. Its protein is CSARGGGPGELFF.

This clonotype was counted many times. The rearrangement uses TRBV6-1 and TRBJ2-7; D remains ambiguous. Germline CDR1 reads MNHNS; CDR2 reads SASEGT. This CDR3 region has 14 residues. V was trimmed by 2 bases and J by 2 bases, leaving 10 bases between them. This chain's CDR3 is CASSEMPNTYEQYF. Written as DNA, the CDR3 is TGTGCCAGCAGTGAAATGCCCAACACCTACGAGCAGTACTTC.

Remarks on this clonotype: A single base separates this from a much larger clone, so it may be a read error. The rearrangement uses TRBV23-1 and TRBJ1-5, with no clear D. TRBV23-1 is an open reading frame, and its role is uncertain. The CDR3 is 17 residues long. In nucleotides, the CDR3 is TGCGCCAGCAGTCAATCGCACAGCCAAAATAGCAATCAGCCCCCGCATTTT. It codes for CASSQSHSQNSNQPPHF.

This clonotype was seen ten or more times. The chain carries TRBV9 and TRBJ2-3; D may be TRBD1 (5 bases). CDR3 size: 15 residues. The germline gives CDR1 SGDLS, CDR2 YYNGEE. V lost 1 base and J 0 bases, leaving 9 bases between the germline ends. For the CDR3, the DNA is TGTGCCAGCAGCGTAATGGGGCAAAGCACAGATACGCAGTATTTT. Amino acid sequence: CASSVMGQSTDTQYF. The variable domain in full, completed from reference TRBV9 and TRBJ2-3, reads DSGVTQTPKHLITATGQRVTLRCSPRSGDLSVYWYQQSLDQGLQFLIQYYNGEERAKGNILERFSAQQFPDLHSELNLSSLELGDSALYFCASSVMGQSTDTQYFGPGTRLTVL.

This clonotype appeared many times. The gene calls are TRBV11-3 and TRBJ2-2; 8 positions agree with TRBD2. The CDR3 loop spans 18 amino acids. Germline CDR1 is SGHNT and CDR2 is YENEEA. V was clipped by 5 bases and J by 0 bases; unmatched bases: 11. In DNA form, the CDR3 reads TGTGCCAGCAGCCGTGCTGTGGGTAGCGGGGCGAACACCGGGGAGCTGTTTTTT. Translating gives CASSRAVGSGANTGELFF. The full variable domain, rest sourced from reference TRBV11-3 and TRBJ2-2, is EAGVVQSPRYKIIEKKQPVAFWCNPISGHNTLYWYLQNLGQGPELLIRYENEEAVDDSQLPKDRFSAERLKGVDSTLKIQPAELGDSAVYLCASSRAVGSGANTGELFFGEGSRLTVL.

This clonotype was observed at least ten times. The chain combines TRBV29-1 with TRBJ1-5; D is unresolved. V was shortened by 0 bases and J by 0 bases, with 3 bases between the two germline ends. CDR3 length equals 13 residues. CDR1 and CDR2 (germline): SQVTM, ANQGSEA. Here the CDR3 reads CSVEENSNQPQHF. CDR3 nucleotide sequence: TGCAGCGTTGAAGAAAATAGCAATCAGCCCCAGCATTTT.

On this clonotype: A read error is likely, as this CDR3 ends without the conserved phenylalanine or tryptophan. The chain couples TRBV10-2 to TRBJ2-1; D ambiguous. Germline CDR1 and CDR2: WSHSY and SAAADI. The CDR3 covers 15 residues. In DNA, the CDR3 is TGCACCAGCAGTGAGTCGCGGACGGTCTACAATGAGCAGTTCCTC. Its translation: CTSSESRTVYNEQFL.

There are many counts of this clonotype. CDR3 sequence reads: CSASAPGQMSSYEQYF. The CDR3 region has the DNA TGCAGTGCTAGCGCACCGGGACAGATGAGCTCCTACGAGCAGTACTTC. V gene TRBV20-1 combines with J gene TRBJ2-7; 7 nucleotides match TRBD1. Germline V lookup: CDR1 DFQATT, CDR2 SNEGSKA (reference sequence). This CDR3 has 16 residues. After removal of 3 bases from V and 0 bases from J, the junction contained 11 bases not matched to a gene.

There are many counts of this clonotype. V and J are TRBV5-6 and TRBJ2-7; possibly TRBD1 for D (5 bases). Deletions cut 2 bases from V and 3 bases from J, with 12 bases between. The CDR3 runs to 14 residues. In germline, CDR1 is SGHDT, CDR2 YYEEEE. CDR3 DNA sequence: TGTGCCAGCAGCTTTTTAGGGGTGGTCTACGAGCAGTACTTC. As protein: CASSFLGVVYEQYF.

The chain couples TRBV4-1 to TRBJ2-5; D is ambiguous. Trimming took off 0 bases at V and 3 bases at J, with 5 bases between the two ends. CDR1 and CDR2 from the germline V gene are MGHRA and YSYEKL. There are 13 residues in the CDR3. The CDR3 coding sequence is TGCGCCAGCAGCCAAGATCGAGAAGAGACCCAGTACTTC. Its protein is CASSQDREETQYF.

Judged by abundance, this clonotype is medium-sized (0.01 to 0.1%). The V call is TRBV2, the J call TRBJ2-1; 12 nucleotides agree with TRBD2. The CDR3 totals 13 residues. Germline CDR1 reads SNHLY; CDR2 reads FYNNEI. V gave up 6 bases and J gave up 8 bases; unmatched junction bases: 2. CDR3 amino acids: CASRSSGGDEQFF. The CDR3 nucleotides read TGTGCCAGCAGGTCTAGCGGGGGGGATGAGCAGTTCTTC.

Many counts were recorded for this clonotype. The chain couples TRBV2 to TRBJ2-6, with unresolved D. Trimming removed 4 bases from V and 0 bases from J, with 4 bases in between. CDR1 SNHLY and CDR2 FYNNEI come from the germline V gene. The CDR3 is 14 residues long. The CDR3 sequence: CASSASSGANVLTF. CDR3 DNA sequence: TGTGCCAGCAGTGCTAGCTCTGGGGCCAACGTCCTGACTTTC.

The rearrangement joins TRBV3-1 to TRBJ1-1; possible D gene TRBD1, 6 bases. Germline V gene data show CDR1 as LGHDT and CDR2 as YNNKEL (reference sequence). V gave up 0 bases and J gave up 10 bases, with 24 bases separating them. This CDR3 contains 17 residues. The CDR3 sequence: CASSQEGGGGGNTGAFF. The DNA for the CDR3 is TGTGCCAGCAGCCAAGAAGGGGGGGGCGGAGGGAACACAGGAGCTTTCTTT.

This clonotype occurred many times. The chain couples TRBV7-2 to TRBJ2-7, with 10 bases lining up with TRBD2. Trimming cost V 0 bases and J 0 bases; bases outside gene matches: 2. This CDR3 has 16 residues. Looked up from germline, CDR1 is SGHTA and CDR2 is FQGNSA. Written as DNA, the CDR3 is TGTGCCAGCAGCTTAGCTAGCGGGGGGCCCTCCTACGAGCAGTACTTC. Translated: CASSLASGGPSYEQYF.

This clonotype was counted many times. V is TRBV7-9 and J is TRBJ2-3, with 8 bases matching TRBD1. Germline V gene sequence: CDR1 SEHNR, CDR2 FQNEAQ (reference sequence). V was pared by 3 bases and J by 2 bases, with 7 bases of the junction left unmatched. This CDR3 has 16 residues. CDR3 in DNA: TGTGCCAGCAGCTTGGGACAGGTCAAAAACACAGATACGCAGTATTTT. Translated, it gives CASSLGQVKNTDTQYF.

This clonotype was counted between two and nine times. This sequence may be a read error, since a much larger clone differs from it by one base. The chain has TRBV18 and TRBJ1-1, with D perhaps matching TRBD1 (6 bases). Germline V gene sequence: CDR1 KGHSH, CDR2 LQKENI. This CDR3 is built from 16 residues. V lost 8 bases and J 3 bases, leaving 22 bases between the germline ends. The CDR3 loop reads CASPKLTGNSDTEAFF. CDR3 DNA: TGTGCCAGCCCAAAACTTACAGGGAACTCGGACACTGAAGCTTTCTTT.

The V gene is TRBV12-3 or TRBV12-4, the J gene TRBJ2-1; 8 bases align to TRBD1. This CDR3 is built from 13 residues. The J segment lost 8 bases and the V segment lost 7 bases, leaving 7 bases of the junction unmatched. The CDR3 is CASNRDRGDEQFF. Written as DNA, the CDR3 is TGTGCCAGCAACCGCGACAGGGGCGATGAGCAGTTCTTC.

The sample holds many counts of this clonotype. The chain employs TRBV29-1 and TRBJ1-1; 8 bases map to TRBD1. The CDR3 has 13 residues. CDR1 and CDR2 (germline): SQVTM, ANQGSEA. The V gene end was trimmed by 7 bases and the J gene end by 1 base; junction bases not matched to a gene: 5. CDR3 loop: CSAVGTGNTEAFF. Here the CDR3 DNA reads TGCAGCGCCGTGGGGACAGGGAACACTGAAGCTTTCTTT.

There are many counts of this clonotype. V gene TRBV18 combines with J gene TRBJ2-2, with D possibly TRBD2 on 5 matching bases. From germline, CDR1 is KGHSH and CDR2 LQKENI. The CDR3 spans 15 residues. Trimming shortened V by 3 bases and J by 1 base, and 9 bases separated the two germline ends. The CDR3 loop reads CASSPAAGNTGELFF. CDR3 in DNA: TGTGCCAGCTCACCCGCTGCGGGGAACACCGGGGAGCTGTTTTTT.

Of note for this clonotype: A read error may explain this, as a much larger clone is one base away. V usage is TRBV6-1 and J usage is TRBJ2-2; D is undetermined. Germline V gives CDR1 MNHNS, CDR2 SASEGT. Trimming took off 10 bases at V and 0 bases at J, with 9 bases between the two ends. The CDR3 totals 13 residues. CDR3 DNA: TGTGCCACTGGTTGGGCGAACACCGGGGAGCTGTTTTTT. Translating it yields CATGWANTGELFF.

This clonotype was seen at least ten times. The chain links TRBV30 to TRBJ1-5; the D is unclear. The CDR3 extends over 16 amino acids. Trimming took off 0 bases at V and 1 base at J, with 13 bases between the two ends. Per the germline V gene, CDR1 is GTSNPN and CDR2 is SVGIG (reference sequence). CDR3 nucleotide sequence: TGTGCCTGGAGTGTACCGGGATACGCAAGCAATCAGCCCCAGCATTTT. Amino acid sequence: CAWSVPGYASNQPQHF.

This clonotype occurred many times. This rearrangement joins TRBV4-1 to TRBJ2-3, with 10 nucleotides matching TRBD2. The CDR3 is 16 amino acids. Germline assignment: CDR1 MGHRA and CDR2 YSYEKL. V lost 2 bases, J lost 0 bases, and 2 bases stayed unmatched. The CDR3 DNA reads as TGCGCCAGCAGCCAATTAGCGGGGGGAAGCACAGATACGCAGTATTTT. It encodes CASSQLAGGSTDTQYF.